This T cell receptor (beta chain) was sequenced in a study of blood T cell repertoires in COVID-19. The V gene's germline CDR1 is LGHNA and CDR2 YNFKEQ. The CDR3 sequence is 18 residues long. V was clipped by 1 base and J by 7 bases; unmatched bases: 13. Original methodology: Reference gene primer amplification yielded estimated nucleated cell counts. The table came from immunoSEQ multiplex PCR; TCRdb's copy has only in-frame clones and leaves some out. V, J and clone size reflect that table, while D and trimming were determined from the DNA. The sample shows more than 250,000 clones, 70% to 90% of them seen only once.

Sequencing was done on a sample of peripheral blood. The source is a human donor in a cohort sampled during active COVID-19. The rearrangement joins TRBV4-2 to TRBJ2-1, with 10 bases matching TRBD2. The CDR3 sequence: CASSQAGRLAGVGNEQFF. CDR3 sequence (DNA): TGTGCCAGCAGCCAAGCCGGGCGTCTAGCGGGAGTGGGGAATGAGCAGTTCTTC.